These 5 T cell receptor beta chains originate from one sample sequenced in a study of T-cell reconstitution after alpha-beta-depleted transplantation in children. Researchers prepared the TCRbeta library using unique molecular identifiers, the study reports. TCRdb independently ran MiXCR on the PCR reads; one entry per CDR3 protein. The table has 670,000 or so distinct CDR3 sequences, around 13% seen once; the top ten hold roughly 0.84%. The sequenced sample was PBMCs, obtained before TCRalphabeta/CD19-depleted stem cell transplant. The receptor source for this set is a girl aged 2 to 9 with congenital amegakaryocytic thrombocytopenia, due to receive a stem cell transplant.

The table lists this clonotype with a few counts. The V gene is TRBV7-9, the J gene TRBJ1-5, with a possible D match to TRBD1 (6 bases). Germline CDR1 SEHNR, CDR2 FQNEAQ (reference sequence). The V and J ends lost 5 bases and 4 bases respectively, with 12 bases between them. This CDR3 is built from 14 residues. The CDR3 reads CASSDQDSNQPQHF. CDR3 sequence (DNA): TGTGCCAGCAGCGACCAGGACAGTAATCAGCCCCAGCATTTT.

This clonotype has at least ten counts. The CDR3 DNA follows: TGTGCCAGTCAGGACCATTCTCCCTACGAGCAGTACTTC. Protein: CASQDHSPYEQYF. This chain links TRBV28 with TRBJ2-7; no clear D gene. CDR1 and CDR2 from the germline V gene are MDHEN and SYDVKM. The CDR3 loop spans 13 amino acids. Trimming took off 9 bases at V and 2 bases at J, with 14 bases between the two ends.

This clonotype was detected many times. DNA for the CDR3: TGCAGTGCCCTACAGGGAGAGACCCAGTACTTC. Encoded protein: CSALQGETQYF. This chain connects TRBV20-1 to TRBJ2-5, with a tentative D call TRBD1 (6 bases). The V and J ends lost 6 bases and 4 bases respectively, with 9 bases between them. The CDR3 sequence is 11 residues long. Germline-derived CDR1 and CDR2 are DFQATT and SNEGSKA (reference sequence).

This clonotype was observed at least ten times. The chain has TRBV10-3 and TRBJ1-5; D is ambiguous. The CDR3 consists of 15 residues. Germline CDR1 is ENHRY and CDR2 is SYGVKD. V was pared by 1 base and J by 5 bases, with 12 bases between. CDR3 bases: TGTGCCATCAGTGAGTTTAAGGGATTGGATCAGCCCCAGCATTTT. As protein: CAISEFKGLDQPQHF.

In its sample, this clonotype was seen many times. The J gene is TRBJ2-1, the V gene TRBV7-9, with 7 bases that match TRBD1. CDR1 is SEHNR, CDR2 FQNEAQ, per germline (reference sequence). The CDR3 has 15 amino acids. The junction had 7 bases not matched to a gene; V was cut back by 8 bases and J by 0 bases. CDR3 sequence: CASGLTGSSYNEQFF. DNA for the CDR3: TGTGCCAGCGGACTGACAGGGAGCTCCTACAATGAGCAGTTCTTC.